The 7 T cell receptor beta chains in this list originate from one sample, sequenced in a study of cytomegalovirus exposure and HLA in healthy donors. This PCR relied on a set of 60 Vbeta primers and 13 Jbeta primers. Profiled with immunoSEQ multiplex PCR; TCRdb holds only in-frame clones, not every one. Counted here are over 90,000 clones, approximately 70% occurring once; the ten biggest clones make up around 3.3%. Material for sequencing was PBMCs. These receptors were obtained from a woman aged 50 to 60 in good health and CMV-seronegative.

The rearrangement uses TRBV7-8 and TRBJ1-6, with 8 bases that match TRBD1. CDR1 and CDR2 (germline): SGHVS, FQNEAQ. This CDR3 is 15 amino acids long. The V and J ends lost 7 bases and 7 bases, in that order; junction bases with no gene match: 9. CDR3 sequence reads: CASTRDRPRNSPLHF. CDR3 bases: TGTGCCAGCACTAGGGACAGGCCGAGGAATTCACCCCTCCACTTT.

This clone has a handful of counts. This sequence joins TRBV7-2 and TRBJ1-1; tentative D call: TRBD1 (6 bases). Germline V gene sequence: CDR1 SGHTA, CDR2 FQGNSA. The CDR3 extends over 16 amino acids. Trimming removed 5 bases from V and 1 base from J, with 17 bases in between. The CDR3 bases are TGTGCCAGCAGCACCTCATCGGGACACCCGAACACTGAAGCTTTCTTT. Translation: CASSTSSGHPNTEAFF.

This sequence joins TRBV7-6 and TRBJ2-7; TRBD2 might be the D (6 bases). V lost 5 bases and J 3 bases, leaving 23 bases between the germline ends. This CDR3 region has 17 residues. Germline V gene data show CDR1 as SGHVS and CDR2 as FNYEAQ. The CDR3 coding sequence is TGTGCCAGCAGCCTAAGCCCGGATGCGGAGGGTCTCTACGAGCAGTACTTC. It yields the protein CASSLSPDAEGLYEQYF.

The CDR3: CASTESGAGGTEAFF. CDR3 coding DNA: TGTGCCAGCACCGAAAGTGGAGCGGGGGGCACTGAAGCTTTCTTT. The rearrangement links TRBV27 to TRBJ1-1, with a weak D call TRBD1 (5 bases). CDR3 length: 15 amino acids. V lost 7 bases to trimming and J lost 4 bases, with 19 bases between them. Germline CDR1 MNHEY, CDR2 SMNVEV (reference sequence).

The sample holds a few counts of this clone. V is TRBV28 and J is TRBJ2-1; D call uncertain. The CDR3 sequence is 11 residues long. V gave up 7 bases and J gave up 4 bases, with 5 bases separating them. CDR1 MDHEN and CDR2 SYDVKM come from the germline V gene. Written as DNA, the CDR3 is TGTGCCAGCACCCTTTACAATGAGCAGTTCTTC. Its protein is CASTLYNEQFF.

This rearrangement joins TRBV2 to TRBJ2-3; D might be TRBD1 (5 bases). The germline V gene has CDR1 SNHLY and CDR2 FYNNEI. V lost 8 bases and J lost 5, with 17 bases in between. CDR3 size: 14 residues. The CDR3 reads CASHVQGSIDTQYF. The CDR3 coding sequence is TGTGCCAGCCATGTCCAGGGATCGATAGATACGCAGTATTTT.

The chain recombines TRBV5-1 with TRBJ2-3, with 9 bases matching TRBD2. Trimming at V came to 4 bases and at J to 2 bases, leaving 8 bases not matched to a gene. Per germline, CDR1 SGHRS and CDR2 YFSETQ. CDR3 size: 16 residues. CDR3 coding DNA: TGCGCCAGCAGCCCCAGCGGCGGGGGGGCCACAGATACGCAGTATTTT. As protein: CASSPSGGGATDTQYF.